This T cell receptor beta chain emerged from a study of shared clonotypes between healthy human individuals. Each subset's genomic DNA was shared equally among a number of immunoSEQ plates. TCRdb's table, derived via immunoSEQ multiplex PCR, lists solely in-frame clones and lacks some. The data contain about a million clones, about 74% of them singletons. Free of recent acute infections or vaccinations, the donors were healthy HIV-negative adults. With 2 bases clipped from V and 7 bases from J, the junction kept 11 bases outside the gene matches. The germline CDR1 and CDR2 sequences are SNHLY and FYNNEI. CDR3 length: 16 residues.

The V gene is TRBV2, the J gene TRBJ2-1, with TRBD1 matching 7 bases. Sequenced sample: memory CD4+ T cells sorted from blood. The subset denotes: CD45RA-negative fraction. The sequence derives from a young man in good health. The CDR3 here is CASSERGPPGGNEQFF. The CDR3, as DNA: TGTGCCAGCAGTGAAAGAGGTCCGCCAGGGGGAAATGAGCAGTTCTTC.